This TCR beta chain was captured by sequencing in a study of blood T cell repertoires in COVID-19. The data were produced by immunoSEQ multiplex PCR, yet TCRdb's version contains in-frame clones alone and is incomplete. Among about 210,000 clones listed, around nine tenths were seen once. Trimming took off 4 bases at V and 3 bases at J, with 7 bases between the two ends. Germline V gives CDR1 SQVTM, CDR2 ANQGSEA. The CDR3 is 12 amino acids. This receptor was identified in a woman aged 40 to 50 with acute or convalescent COVID-19. Sequencing was performed on peripheral blood. The chain employs TRBV29-1 and TRBJ2-1; D call uncertain. The CDR3 protein is CSVGTHYNEQFF. CDR3 nucleotides: TGCAGCGTTGGAACTCACTACAATGAGCAGTTCTTC.